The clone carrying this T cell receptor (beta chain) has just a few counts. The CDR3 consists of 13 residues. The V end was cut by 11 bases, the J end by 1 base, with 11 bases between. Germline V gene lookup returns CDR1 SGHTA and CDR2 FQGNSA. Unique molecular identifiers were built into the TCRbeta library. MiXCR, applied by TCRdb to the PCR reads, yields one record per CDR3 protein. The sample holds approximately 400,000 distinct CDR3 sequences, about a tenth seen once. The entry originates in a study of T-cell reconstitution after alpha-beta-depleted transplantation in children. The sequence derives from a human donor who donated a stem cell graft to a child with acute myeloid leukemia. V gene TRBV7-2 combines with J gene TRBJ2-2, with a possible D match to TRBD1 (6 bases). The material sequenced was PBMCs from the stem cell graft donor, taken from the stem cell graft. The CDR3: CASKTGNTGELFF. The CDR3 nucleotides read TGTGCCTCGAAGACAGGGAACACCGGGGAGCTGTTTTTT.